The 21 T cell receptor beta chains below all came from one sample that was sequenced in a study of spatial heterogeneity in lung cancer (dated by TCRdb to the late 2010s). Receptors were amplified or captured by 5' RACE. The sample was run on a NextSeq 500. The public reads were quality trimmed at Q25 with fastp and then assembled into clones with MiXCR by TCRdb, keeping productive beta chains. CDR3 protein sequences are deduplicated, and each keeps its most common genes and DNA. In this sample the table shows approximately 94,000 distinct CDR3 sequences, 3.5% to 5% of which occur a single time. The ten most abundant clones make up approximately 21% of the sample. What the work shows at the level of the full study, not this receptor alone: The number of expanded intratumoral alpha and beta TCRs correlated with the tumor nonsynonymous mutation count.

No antigens are known for them. The time point label on this specimen signifies: sample taken at primary tumor resection. Sequences were derived from lung tumor tissue, sampled at surgery. All receptors come from a male donor with early-stage non-small cell lung cancer.

This clonotype was detected ten times or more. The genes are TRBV28 and TRBJ2-7; TRBD1 or TRBD2 may be the D gene (6 bases each). The CDR3 contains 14 residues. Germline V gene sequence: CDR1 MDHEN, CDR2 SYDVKM. The V end was cut by 3 bases, the J end by 5 bases, with 14 bases between. CDR3 loop: CASSFRGVSHEQYF. The CDR3 DNA reads TGTGCCAGCAGTTTTAGGGGGGTTAGCCACGAGCAGTACTTC.

This clonotype was seen many times. The CDR3 loop is CASSFLSDRGHLEAFF. The CDR3 coding sequence is TGTGCCAGCAGTTTTTTATCGGACAGGGGGCATCTTGAAGCTTTCTTT. The genes are TRBV27 and TRBJ1-1, with 11 bases matching TRBD1. Germline V lookup: CDR1 MNHEY, CDR2 SMNVEV (reference sequence). There are 16 residues in the CDR3. With V trimmed by 3 bases and J by 7 bases, 10 bases remained unmatched.

This clonotype was seen only a few times. The V and J genes are TRBV11-3 and TRBJ2-5, with 7 bases that match TRBD1. Germline V gene data show CDR1 as SGHNT and CDR2 as YENEEA. There are 15 residues in the CDR3. Unmatched junction bases numbered 5, after V lost 1 base and J lost 3 bases. The DNA of the CDR3 is TGTGCCAGCAGCTTAGGGGGACAGAGAGAAGAGACCCAGTACTTC. Its protein product is CASSLGGQREETQYF.

This clonotype was observed at least ten times. The V gene is TRBV3-1, the J gene TRBJ2-7; D gene uncertain. The V gene's germline CDR1 is LGHDT and CDR2 YNNKEL (reference sequence). With 0 bases removed from V and 6 bases from J, the gap between germline ends came to 9 bases. The CDR3 loop spans 13 amino acids. The CDR3 protein is CASSQDPLREQYF. The CDR3 coding sequence is TGTGCCAGCAGCCAAGATCCCCTTCGCGAGCAGTACTTC.

This clonotype showed up many times. The chain carries TRBV5-1 and TRBJ2-2; 7 bases map to TRBD2. Germline loops: CDR1 SGHRS, CDR2 YFSETQ. Trimming at V came to 1 base and at J to 1 base, leaving 7 bases not matched to a gene. The CDR3 runs 17 residues. Here the CDR3 reads CASSLSSGNMNTGELFF. CDR3 nucleotide sequence: TGCGCCAGCAGCTTGTCCAGCGGGAATATGAACACCGGGGAGCTGTTTTTT. Supplemented by reference TRBV5-1 and TRBJ2-2, the full variable domain reads KAGVTQTPRYLIKTRGQQVTLSCSPISGHRSVSWYQQTPGQGLQFLFEYFSETQRNKGNFPGRFSGRQFSNSRSEMNVSTLELGDSALYLCASSLSSGNMNTGELFFGEGSRLTVL.

This clonotype was recorded many times. V and J are TRBV11-2 and TRBJ2-1; the match to TRBD1 covers 7 bases. The ends lost 1 base at V and 8 bases at J; junction bases unmatched: 8. Germline CDR1 SGHAT, CDR2 FQNNGV. This CDR3 is built from 15 residues. Here the CDR3 reads CASSLGTGSTDEQFF. DNA of the CDR3: TGTGCCAGCAGCTTAGGGACAGGTTCTACGGATGAGCAGTTCTTC.

This clonotype was seen repeatedly, ten times or more. The chain has TRBV6-5 and TRBJ2-7, with D possibly TRBD2 on 7 matching bases. Trimming shortened V by 6 bases and J by 1 base, and 13 bases separated the two germline ends. Germline CDR1 MNHEY, CDR2 SVGAGI. The CDR3 consists of 14 residues. The CDR3 spells CASRRGGSSYEQYF. The CDR3 DNA reads as TGTGCCAGCAGGAGGGGGGGATCGTCCTACGAGCAGTACTTC.

This clonotype was detected many times. The chain carries TRBV5-1 and TRBJ2-5; D is undetermined. Germline-derived CDR1 and CDR2 are SGHRS and YFSETQ. The CDR3 contains 15 residues. Trimming took off 2 bases at V and 2 bases at J, with 13 bases between the two ends. This CDR3 reads CASSLGPTAQETQYF. The DNA of the CDR3 is TGCGCCAGCAGCTTAGGACCCACGGCTCAAGAGACCCAGTACTTC.

The chain links TRBV12-3 or TRBV12-4 to TRBJ2-1; 7 nucleotides align to TRBD2. The CDR3 consists of 14 residues. V was pared by 9 bases and J by 4 bases, with 9 bases of the junction left unmatched. The CDR3 DNA follows: TGTGCCAGTAATTTGGGAGGGGCTTACAATGAGCAGTTCTTC. It encodes CASNLGGAYNEQFF.

This clonotype was counted at least ten times. The DNA of the CDR3 is TGTGCCAGCAGCCAAGATTTGACAGGAGATACGCAGTATTTT. This sequence encodes CASSQDLTGDTQYF. V usage is TRBV3-1 and J usage is TRBJ2-3, with D possibly matching TRBD1 (6 bases). The CDR3 is 14 residues long. The V and J ends lost 0 bases and 5 bases respectively, with 9 bases between them. Per the germline V gene, CDR1 is LGHDT and CDR2 is YNNKEL (reference sequence).

This clonotype was picked up many times. This chain connects TRBV12-3 or TRBV12-4 to TRBJ1-6, with D tentatively TRBD1 (5 bases). The ends were cut back, 3 bases at V and 9 bases at J, with 12 bases in the middle. This CDR3 comprises 14 residues. As DNA, the CDR3 is TGTGCCAGCAGTTTGGGGCAGGGTACTTCACCCCTCCACTTT. Translation gives CASSLGQGTSPLHF.

This clonotype was counted a few times. The chain links TRBV2 to TRBJ2-1, with 7 bases fitting TRBD2. After removal of 10 bases from V and 0 bases from J, the junction contained 3 bases not matched to a gene. CDR3 size: 13 residues. Looked up from germline, CDR1 is SNHLY and CDR2 is FYNNEI. This CDR3 reads CATVAGSYNEQFF. The CDR3 DNA reads TGTGCCACCGTAGCGGGCTCCTACAATGAGCAGTTCTTC.

The V and J genes are TRBV5-1 and TRBJ1-1, with D maybe TRBD1 (6 bases). Germline V gene data show CDR1 as SGHRS and CDR2 as YFSETQ. V lost 5 bases and J lost 1, with 12 bases in between. The CDR3 sequence is 14 residues long. CDR3 nucleotides: TGCGCCAGCAGTTCACAGGGAGCGAACACTGAAGCTTTCTTT. Translated: CASSSQGANTEAFF. Full variable domain (outside the CDR3, taken from reference TRBV5-1 and TRBJ1-1): KAGVTQTPRYLIKTRGQQVTLSCSPISGHRSVSWYQQTPGQGLQFLFEYFSETQRNKGNFPGRFSGRQFSNSRSEMNVSTLELGDSALYLCASSSQGANTEAFFGQGTRLTVV.

This clonotype was counted ten times or more. The chain employs TRBV20-1 and TRBJ2-7; 8 bases are shared with TRBD1. The CDR3 consists of 14 residues. Germline V gives CDR1 DFQATT, CDR2 SNEGSKA (reference sequence). This chain's CDR3 is CSKTRQGRPYEQYF. As DNA, the CDR3 is TGCAGCAAAACCAGACAGGGGCGACCCTACGAGCAGTACTTC.

This clonotype occurred many times. J is TRBJ2-1 and V is TRBV14, with TRBD1 matching over 10 bases. V was clipped by 6 bases and J by 1 base; unmatched bases: 3. The CDR3 runs 15 residues. CDR1 and CDR2 (germline): SGHDN, FVKESK. CDR3 bases: TGTGCCAGCAGGCGGACAGGGGGGTCCTACAATGAGCAGTTCTTC. Translating gives CASRRTGGSYNEQFF.

This clonotype was counted a single time. This may arise from a read error, as a much more abundant clone is one base away. The chain joins TRBV20-1 to TRBJ2-1; 8 bases fit TRBD2. The CDR3 is made up of 15 amino acids. V lost 6 bases and J lost 5; bases outside the gene matches: 12. Per the germline V gene, CDR1 is DFQATT and CDR2 is SNEGSKA (reference sequence). The CDR3 DNA is TGCAGTGCCCCGACCTCTAGCGGGTATAACAATGAGCAGTTCTTC. Translation gives CSAPTSSGYNNEQFF.

This clonotype was seen a handful of times. The chain couples TRBV18 to TRBJ1-2; possible D gene TRBD1, 5 bases. Trimming left V 3 bases short and J 0 bases short, with 8 bases between. Germline values: CDR1 KGHSH, CDR2 LQKENI. The CDR3 totals 14 residues. As DNA, the CDR3 is TGTGCCAGCTCACCCTTAGGGGCTAACTATGGCTACACCTTC. Encoded protein: CASSPLGANYGYTF.

With regard to this clonotype: It may be a read error: a sequence one base away is much more abundant. Given the absence of the conserved phenylalanine or tryptophan at the CDR3 end, a read error is likely. For the CDR3, the DNA is TGCAGCGGGACGGTGTCTGGAAACACCATATATCTT. It codes for CSGTVSGNTIYL. The chain combines TRBV29-1 with TRBJ1-3; D call uncertain. The CDR3 totals 12 residues. V lost 7 bases and J 1 base, leaving 8 bases between the germline ends. In germline, CDR1 is SQVTM, CDR2 ANQGSEA.

There are many counts of this clonotype. The rearrangement joins TRBV2 to TRBJ2-5, with unresolved D. Trimming took off 5 bases at V and 2 bases at J, with 6 bases between the two ends. Germline V gives CDR1 SNHLY, CDR2 FYNNEI. This CDR3 spans 12 amino acids. The CDR3 loop is CASSKYQETQYF. Here the CDR3 DNA reads TGTGCCAGCAGTAAATATCAAGAGACCCAGTACTTC.

This clonotype was found many times. This chain joins TRBV7-9 and TRBJ1-2; D not certain. The germline V gene has CDR1 SEHNR and CDR2 FQNEAQ (reference sequence). Trimming shortened V by 1 base and J by 8 bases, and 11 bases separated the two germline ends. This CDR3 comprises 13 residues. The CDR3 DNA reads TGTGCCAGCAGCTTAGTTGTAGATCGGGGCTACACCTTC. Translating gives CASSLVVDRGYTF.

This clonotype occurred a few times. The gene calls are TRBV2 and TRBJ2-1, with D possibly matching TRBD2 (5 bases). This CDR3 comprises 14 residues. Per germline, CDR1 SNHLY and CDR2 FYNNEI. With 4 bases removed from V and 3 bases from J, the gap between germline ends came to 10 bases. The DNA of the CDR3 is TGTGCCAGCAGTGGGACCCGGGGCTACAATGAGCAGTTCTTC. Protein product: CASSGTRGYNEQFF.